This TCR beta chain was sequenced during a study of blood T cell repertoires in COVID-19. At the level of the study: Material from acute and convalescent COVID-19 was sourced from the United States, Italy and Spain. The analysed material was cDNA or gDNA that came from T cells, B-cell-depleted T cells, or PBMCs.

In terms of age and location, participants ranged from roughly 18 to 95 years and lived in around 22 US areas. The protocol was immunoSEQ multiplex PCR, while the TCRdb copy is restricted to in-frame clones and leaves out a portion. The repertoire includes about 150,000 clones, under 90% of them detected once, and more than 5.5% sits in the top ten. Sequenced material: PBMCs or T cells enriched from blood (not recorded which). This TCR was sampled from a man aged 45-65 years who had recovered from COVID-19.

CDR3 nucleotides: TGTGCCAGCAGCTTAGTGGGGACTAGCGGTGAGACCCAGTACTTC. It codes for CASSLVGTSGETQYF. The V call is TRBV7-8, the J call TRBJ2-5; 11 positions agree with TRBD2. There are 15 residues in the CDR3. The ends lost 1 base at V and 5 bases at J; junction bases unmatched: 3. Looked up from germline, CDR1 is SGHVS and CDR2 is FQNEAQ.